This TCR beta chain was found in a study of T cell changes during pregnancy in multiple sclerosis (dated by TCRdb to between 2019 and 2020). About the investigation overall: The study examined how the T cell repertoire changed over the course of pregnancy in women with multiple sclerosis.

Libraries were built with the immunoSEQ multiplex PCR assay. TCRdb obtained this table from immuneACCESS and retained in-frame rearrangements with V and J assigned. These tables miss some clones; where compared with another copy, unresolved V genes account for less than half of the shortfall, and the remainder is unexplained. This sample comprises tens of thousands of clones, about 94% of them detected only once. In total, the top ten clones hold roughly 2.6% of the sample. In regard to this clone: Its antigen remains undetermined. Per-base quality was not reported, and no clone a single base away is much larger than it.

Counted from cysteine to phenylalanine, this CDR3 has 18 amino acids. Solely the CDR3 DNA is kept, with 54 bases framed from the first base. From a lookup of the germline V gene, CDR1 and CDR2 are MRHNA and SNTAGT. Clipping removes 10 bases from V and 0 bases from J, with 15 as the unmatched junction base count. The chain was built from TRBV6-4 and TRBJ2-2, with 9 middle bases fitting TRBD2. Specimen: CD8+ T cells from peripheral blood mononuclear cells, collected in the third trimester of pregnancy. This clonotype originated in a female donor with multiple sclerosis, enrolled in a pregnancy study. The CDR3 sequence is CATPGRGREGPNTGELFF. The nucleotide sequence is TGTGCCACCCCCGGGCGGGGGCGGGAGGGCCCGAACACCGGGGAGCTGTTTTTT.